Listed below are T cell receptor beta chains from one sample, sequenced in a study of PD-L1 blockade in urothelial cancer. The protocol was immunoSEQ multiplex PCR, while the TCRdb copy is restricted to in-frame clones and leaves out a portion. The table shows about 80,000 clones, with roughly 87% occurring only once. The material sequenced was PBMCs, taken around atezolizumab (anti-PD-L1) treatment. The receptors originated from a woman aged 70 to 79 with urothelial cancer. CDR3s include the opening cysteine and the closing phenylalanine or tryptophan. D genes are given only for firm matches. Only part of the rows carry a size: once, few, many, or a class if the clone is expanded.

D gene	clone size	V gene	J gene	CDR3 DNA	CDR3 protein
TRBD1	NA	TRBV7-8	TRBJ1-2	TGTGCCAGCAGCAACCGGGACAGGGGGGGAGGCTATGGCTACACCTTC	CASSNRDRGGGYGYTF
TRBD2	NA	TRBV9	TRBJ2-1	TGTGCCAGCACCCCTAGCGGGGGGCGGTACGATGAGCAGTTCTTC	CASTPSGGRYDEQFF
TRBD2	NA	TRBV5-1	TRBJ2-1	TGCGCCAGCAGCTTGGCCGCTAGCACTAGCGGGGGATACAATGAGCAGTTCTTC	CASSLAASTSGGYNEQFF
TRBD1	NA	TRBV11-2	TRBJ2-7	TGTGCCAGCAACGACGACAGGGGGGCCTACGAGCAGTACTTC	CASNDDRGAYEQYF
NA	NA	TRBV5-6	TRBJ2-7	TGTGCCAGCAGCTTAATCGGGGGACAGTCTTTTAACGAGCAGTACTTC	CASSLIGGQSFNEQYF
NA	NA	TRBV6-6	TRBJ2-5	TGTGCCAGCAGGCAGGGCGTGCAAGAGACCCAGTACTTC	CASRQGVQETQYF
TRBD2	few	TRBV19	TRBJ2-1	TGTGCCAGTAGTATTACCCATGGACTAGCGGGTTATAATGAGCAGTTCTTC	CASSITHGLAGYNEQFF
NA	NA	TRBV11-2	TRBJ1-1	TGTGCCAGCAGCCGAGACAGAGGAAAAGCTTTCTTT	CASSRDRGKAFF
NA	NA	TRBV27	TRBJ1-6	TGTGCCAGCAGTGTTCCGCCGTTCTGGGGCAGCTCCTATAATTCACCCCTCCACTTT	CASSVPPFWGSSYNSPLHF
NA	NA	TRBV9	TRBJ2-3	TGTGCCAGCAGCACCCGTCGGGACAACCTGCTCACAGATACGCAGTATTTT	CASSTRRDNLLTDTQYF
TRBD1	NA	TRBV4-2	TRBJ1-2	TGTGCCAGCAGCCAAGGGGACAGGGGCGACTATGGCTACACCTTC	CASSQGDRGDYGYTF
NA	NA	TRBV5-1	TRBJ2-6	TGCGCCAGCAGCTTGGTAGTGGGTCACAGCTCTGGGGCCAACGTCCTGACTTTC	CASSLVVGHSSGANVLTF
TRBD1	NA	TRBV10-3	TRBJ1-5	TGTGCCATCAGCCCGGGACAGGGGAATAGCAATCAGCCCCAGCATTTT	CAISPGQGNSNQPQHF
NA	NA	TRBV19	TRBJ1-5	TGTGCCAGTAGTATCTCCGGTGGCAATCAGCCCCAGCATTTT	CASSISGGNQPQHF
TRBD2	NA	TRBV30	TRBJ2-1	TGTGCCTGGAGTCCGGGGGGGCCCAATGAGCAGTTCTTC	CAWSPGGPNEQFF
TRBD1	NA	TRBV13	TRBJ1-3	TGTGCCAGCAGCTTGGACCGGGACAGGGTAGAATCTGGAAACACCATATATTTT	CASSLDRDRVESGNTIYF
TRBD1	NA	TRBV4-2	TRBJ1-1	TGTGCCAGCAGCCCCTTGGAGGGACAGGGTTTCGCTGAAGCTTTCTTT	CASSPLEGQGFAEAFF
TRBD2	NA	TRBV27	TRBJ2-1	TGTGCCAGCAGCCATGGACTAGTACACTACAATGAGCAGTTCTTC	CASSHGLVHYNEQFF
TRBD1	once	TRBV5-4	TRBJ1-2	TGTGCCAGCAGCCTTCGGGACAGGGGGAGCGGCTACACCTTC	CASSLRDRGSGYTF
TRBD1	NA	TRBV4-3	TRBJ1-2	TGCGCCAGCAGCCGCAGCCCGGGACAGGGGAACTATGGCTACACCTTC	CASSRSPGQGNYGYTF
NA	NA	TRBV14	TRBJ2-7	TGTGCCAGCAGCCAAGATCCGACGCGGGGCTGGTACGAGCAGTACTTC	CASSQDPTRGWYEQYF
NA	NA	TRBV13	TRBJ1-4	TGTGCCAGCAGCTTATCTCGGGGGGGGATCGAAAAACTGTTTTTT	CASSLSRGGIEKLFF
TRBD2	NA	TRBV7-6	TRBJ2-1	TGTGCCGTCTCTGGACTAGCGGCCCTCAATGAGCAGTTCTTC	CAVSGLAALNEQFF
NA	NA	TRBV5-1	TRBJ2-7	TGCGCCAGCAGCTTCTTACCAGGAGGAAACTACGAGCAGTACTTC	CASSFLPGGNYEQYF
TRBD2	once	TRBV5-4	TRBJ2-1	TGTGCCAGCAGCTTGGTCGGGGGGGCCGCCCGGAATGAGCAGTTCTTC	CASSLVGGAARNEQFF
TRBD2	NA	TRBV4-1	TRBJ2-7	TGCGCCAGCAGCCAGGCGAGCGGGGTCAACGAGCAGTACTTC	CASSQASGVNEQYF
TRBD1	NA	TRBV27	TRBJ1-5	TGTGCCAGCAGCCCGCTGGGGACAGGGCGTAATCAGCCCCAGCATTTT	CASSPLGTGRNQPQHF
NA	NA	TRBV7-9	TRBJ1-4	TGTGCCAGCAGCCTTAGACGGGGATCGCGTGAAGAAAAACTGTTTTTT	CASSLRRGSREEKLFF
NA	NA	TRBV13	TRBJ1-4	TGTGCCAGCAGGTGGGGTCCAGGGTCAAATGAAAAACTGTTTTTT	CASRWGPGSNEKLFF
TRBD1	NA	TRBV14	TRBJ2-7	TGTGCCAGCAGCCAAGCATTAACAGGGGGCGACGAGCAGTACTTC	CASSQALTGGDEQYF
NA	NA	TRBV29-1	TRBJ1-1	TGCAGCGTTGTACCAGTGAACACTGAAGCTTTCTTT	CSVVPVNTEAFF
TRBD1	NA	TRBV19	TRBJ2-7	TGTGCCAGTAGTACCCTGGGACAGGCCGGGCACGAGCAGTACTTC	CASSTLGQAGHEQYF
NA	NA	TRBV7-9	TRBJ1-1	TGTGCCAGCAGAGAGACAGTGAACACTGAAGCTTTCTTT	CASRETVNTEAFF
TRBD1	NA	TRBV9	TRBJ1-4	TGTGCCAGCAGCCCTCAAGACAGGGGGTTTTTTGAAAAACTGTTTTTT	CASSPQDRGFFEKLFF
TRBD1	NA	TRBV15	TRBJ1-3	TGTGCCACCAGCAGAGATCCAGGGGGTAGTGGAAACACCATATATTTT	CATSRDPGGSGNTIYF
TRBD1	NA	TRBV11-2	TRBJ1-2	TGTGCCAGCAGCTTAGGGGGGACAGGGGGCGGCCCCGGCCATGGCTACACCTTC	CASSLGGTGGGPGHGYTF
NA	NA	TRBV5-1	TRBJ2-5	TGCGCCAGCAGCCCCATCCCCCTGGACAGCGGGACCCAGTACTTC	CASSPIPLDSGTQYF
TRBD1	NA	TRBV6-1	TRBJ1-2	TGTGCCAGCACCCAGGGACAGGGGAGCGGCTACACCTTC	CASTQGQGSGYTF
TRBD1	NA	TRBV10-3	TRBJ2-1	TGTGCCATCGGGGACAGGGTGTTCGGAACAAATGAGCAGTTCTTC	CAIGDRVFGTNEQFF
TRBD2	NA	TRBV5-1	TRBJ2-7	TGCGCCAGCAGTAGCGGGGCCGTAGGCTACGAGCAGTACTTC	CASSSGAVGYEQYF
NA	NA	TRBV19	TRBJ1-2	TGTGCCAGTAGTATACGCCGGGGAAACTATGGCTACACCTTC	CASSIRRGNYGYTF
TRBD1	NA	TRBV5-1	TRBJ1-4	TGCGCCAGCAGCTTTACGGACAGGGGGCTCGAAAAACTGTTTTTT	CASSFTDRGLEKLFF
NA	NA	TRBV27	TRBJ1-1	TGTGCCAGCAGTAGGCAACAGGGATGGTCTGAAGCTTTCTTT	CASSRQQGWSEAFF
NA	NA	TRBV7-6	TRBJ2-3	TGTGCCAGCAGCTCGCAGGGGTTCGATACGCAGTATTTT	CASSSQGFDTQYF
NA	NA	TRBV7-9	TRBJ1-4	TGTGCCAGCAGCTTAATTGGGTCTCTCACTGGCGGAAAACTGTTTTTT	CASSLIGSLTGGKLFF
NA	NA	TRBV20-1	TRBJ2-7	TGCAGTGCTAGCGGCTCCTACGAGCAGTACTTC	CSASGSYEQYF
TRBD2	NA	TRBV5-6	TRBJ2-7	TGTGCCAGCAGCTTGGGCGGGAGCCCCATTGGGGAGCAGTACTTC	CASSLGGSPIGEQYF